This paragraph covers one T cell receptor beta chain sequence. Germline CDR1 SGHRS, CDR2 YFSETQ. Between the trimmed V and J ends, which lost 4 bases and 3 bases, there was a span of 13 bases. The CDR3 has 15 amino acids. TEMRA cells were enriched by FACS, and CD4+ and CD8+ T cells were negatively isolated. This specimen belongs to a study of CD8 T cells in Susac syndrome. cDNA came from 0.5 to 1 ug RNA primed by random hexamers. By means of immunoSEQ multiplex PCR, TCR beta CDR3 spanning 54 Vbeta and 13 Jbeta underwent amplification. TCRdb ran MiXCR on the immunoSEQ multiplex PCR reads and lists one entry per CDR3 protein. This repertoire shows 50,000 or so distinct CDR3 sequences, 85% to 95% found once; its top ten account for 0.4% to 0.55%.

The chain uses TRBV5-1 and TRBJ2-2; D gene unclear. The clonotype originates from a human donor with multiple sclerosis. The material sequenced was CD8+ T cells from PBMCs. CDR3 region: CASSPSGPYTGELFF. CDR3 in DNA: TGCGCCAGCAGCCCCTCCGGACCTTACACCGGGGAGCTGTTTTTT. Supplemented by reference TRBV5-1 and TRBJ2-2, the full variable domain reads KAGVTQTPRYLIKTRGQQVTLSCSPISGHRSVSWYQQTPGQGLQFLFEYFSETQRNKGNFPGRFSGRQFSNSRSEMNVSTLELGDSALYLCASSPSGPYTGELFFGEGSRLTVL.